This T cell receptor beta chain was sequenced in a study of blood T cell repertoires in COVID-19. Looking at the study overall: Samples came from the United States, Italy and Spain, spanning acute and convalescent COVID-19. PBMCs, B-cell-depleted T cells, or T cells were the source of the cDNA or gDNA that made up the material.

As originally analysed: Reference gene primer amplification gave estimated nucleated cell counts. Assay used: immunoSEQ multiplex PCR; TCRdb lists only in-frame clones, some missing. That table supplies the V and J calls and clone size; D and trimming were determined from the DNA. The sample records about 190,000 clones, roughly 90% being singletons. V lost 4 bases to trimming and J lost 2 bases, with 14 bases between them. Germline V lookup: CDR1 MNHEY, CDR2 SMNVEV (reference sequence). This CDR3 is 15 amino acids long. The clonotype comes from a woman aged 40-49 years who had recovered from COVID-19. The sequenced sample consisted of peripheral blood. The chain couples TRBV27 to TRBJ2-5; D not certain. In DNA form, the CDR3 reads TGTGCCAGCAGTTCCCTCGGCGGCCTACAAGAGACCCAGTACTTC. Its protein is CASSSLGGLQETQYF.